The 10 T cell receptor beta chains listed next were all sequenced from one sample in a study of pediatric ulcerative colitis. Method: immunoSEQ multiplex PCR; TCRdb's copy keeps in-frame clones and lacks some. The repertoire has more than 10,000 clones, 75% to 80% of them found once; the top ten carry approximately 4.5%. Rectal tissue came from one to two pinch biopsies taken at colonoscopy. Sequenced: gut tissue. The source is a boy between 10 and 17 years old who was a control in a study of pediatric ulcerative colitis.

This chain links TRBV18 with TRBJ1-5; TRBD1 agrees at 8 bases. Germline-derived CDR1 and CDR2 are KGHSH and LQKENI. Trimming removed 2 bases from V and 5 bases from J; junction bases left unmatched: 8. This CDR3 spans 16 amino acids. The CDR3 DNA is TGTGCCAGCTCACCAAATACCCAGGGGGCCGATCAGCCCCAGCATTTT. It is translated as CASSPNTQGADQPQHF.

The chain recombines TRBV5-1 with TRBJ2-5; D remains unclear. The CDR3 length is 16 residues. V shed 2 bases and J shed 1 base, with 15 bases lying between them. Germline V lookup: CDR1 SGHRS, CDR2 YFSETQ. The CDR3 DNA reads TGCGCCAGCAGCTTCCTTTCCCTAGATCCCCAAGAGACCCAGTACTTC. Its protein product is CASSFLSLDPQETQYF.

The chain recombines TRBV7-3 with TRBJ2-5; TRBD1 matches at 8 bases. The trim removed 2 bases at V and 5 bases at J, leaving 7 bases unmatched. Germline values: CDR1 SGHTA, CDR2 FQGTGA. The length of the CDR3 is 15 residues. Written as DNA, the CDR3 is TGTGCCAGCAGCTTAGGGCAGGGGGCCTGGGAGACCCAGTACTTC. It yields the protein CASSLGQGAWETQYF.

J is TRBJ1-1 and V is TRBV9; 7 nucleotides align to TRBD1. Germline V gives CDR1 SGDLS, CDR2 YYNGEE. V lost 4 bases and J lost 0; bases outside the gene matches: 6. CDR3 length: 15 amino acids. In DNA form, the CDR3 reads TGTGCCAGCAGCTCACAGGGGCACATGAACACTGAAGCTTTCTTT. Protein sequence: CASSSQGHMNTEAFF.

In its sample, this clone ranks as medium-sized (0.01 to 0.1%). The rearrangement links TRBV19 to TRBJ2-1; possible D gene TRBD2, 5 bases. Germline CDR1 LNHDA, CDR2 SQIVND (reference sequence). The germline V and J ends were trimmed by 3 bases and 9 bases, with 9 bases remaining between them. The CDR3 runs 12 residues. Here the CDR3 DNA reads TGTGCCAGTAGTATCGGGATAGGTGAGCAGTTCTTC. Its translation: CASSIGIGEQFF.

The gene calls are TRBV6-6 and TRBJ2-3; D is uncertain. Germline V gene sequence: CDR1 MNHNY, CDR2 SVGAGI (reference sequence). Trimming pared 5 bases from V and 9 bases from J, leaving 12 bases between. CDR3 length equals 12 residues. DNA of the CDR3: TGTGCCAGCAGTCCCTGGGAAGGAACGCAGTATTTT. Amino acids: CASSPWEGTQYF.

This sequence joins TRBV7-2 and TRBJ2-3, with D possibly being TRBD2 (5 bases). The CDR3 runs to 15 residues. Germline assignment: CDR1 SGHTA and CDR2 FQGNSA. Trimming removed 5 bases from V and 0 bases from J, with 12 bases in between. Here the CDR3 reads CASSRFAGSTDTQYF. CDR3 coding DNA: TGTGCCAGCAGCCGATTCGCGGGTAGCACAGATACGCAGTATTTT.

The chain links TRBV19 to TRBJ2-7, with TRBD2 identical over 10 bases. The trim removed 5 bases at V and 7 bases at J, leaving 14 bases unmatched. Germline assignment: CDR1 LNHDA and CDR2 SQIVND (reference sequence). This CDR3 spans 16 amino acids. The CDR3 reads CASSGLAGVATREQYF. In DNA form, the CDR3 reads TGTGCCAGTAGTGGGCTAGCGGGAGTCGCCACTCGGGAGCAGTACTTC.

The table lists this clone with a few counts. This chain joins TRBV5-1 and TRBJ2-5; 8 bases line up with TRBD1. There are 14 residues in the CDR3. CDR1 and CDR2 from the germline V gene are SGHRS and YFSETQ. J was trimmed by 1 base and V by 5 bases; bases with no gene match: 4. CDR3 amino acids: CASSHGQGQETQYF. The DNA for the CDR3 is TGCGCCAGCAGTCACGGACAGGGCCAAGAGACCCAGTACTTC.

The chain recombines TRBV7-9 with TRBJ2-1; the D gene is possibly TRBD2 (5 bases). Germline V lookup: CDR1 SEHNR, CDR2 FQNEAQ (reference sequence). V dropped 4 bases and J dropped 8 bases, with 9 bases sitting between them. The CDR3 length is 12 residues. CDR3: CASSSDYYEQFF. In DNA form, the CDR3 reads TGTGCCAGCAGCTCCGACTATTATGAGCAGTTCTTC.